The text below deals with one T cell receptor beta chain. These data come from a study of blood T cell repertoires in COVID-19. Profiled with immunoSEQ multiplex PCR; TCRdb holds only in-frame clones, not every one. There are 300,000 to 400,000 clones in the sample; around nine tenths occur only once, and over 4.5% lies in the top ten. V lost 4 bases, J lost 5 bases, and 12 bases lay in between. The CDR3 extends over 14 amino acids. Germline V lookup: CDR1 MNHEY, CDR2 SMNVEV (reference sequence). The sequence derives from a man between 25 and 39 years old who had recovered from COVID-19. The rearrangement links TRBV27 to TRBJ1-5; perhaps TRBD1 as D (5 bases). Sequencing input: PBMCs or T cells enriched from blood (not recorded which). CDR3 nucleotides: TGTGCCAGCAGTTGGGGGGGGTCAGATCAGCCCCAGCATTTT. It yields the protein CASSWGGSDQPQHF.